The 8 T cell receptor beta chains presented below share a single source sample, sequenced in a study of shared clonotypes between healthy human individuals. The method was immunoSEQ multiplex PCR; TCRdb's version includes in-frame clones alone and lacks a portion of them. The sample has some 300,000 clones, 73% seen once. The sequenced material came from memory CD4+ T cells sorted from blood. Subset defined: CD45RA-negative fraction. Source of these receptors: a man younger than 40 in good health.

The table lists this clone with a few counts. This chain joins TRBV9 and TRBJ2-3; D is unclear. There are 13 residues in the CDR3. V lost 0 bases to trimming and J lost 1 base, with 3 bases between them. CDR1 is SGDLS, CDR2 YYNGEE, per germline. The CDR3 sequence is CASSVDGTDTQYF. The CDR3 DNA is TGTGCCAGCAGCGTAGATGGCACAGATACGCAGTATTTT.

The chain is built from TRBV5-1 and TRBJ2-3; no clear D. The V gene lost 4 bases and the J gene lost 2 bases, with 5 bases spanning the gap. The CDR3 is 12 amino acids. Germline CDR1 SGHRS, CDR2 YFSETQ. The CDR3 is CASSLPTDTQYF. The CDR3, as DNA: TGCGCCAGCAGCCTACCCACAGATACGCAGTATTTT.

This rearrangement joins TRBV19 to TRBJ1-1; D uncertain. Germline V gives CDR1 LNHDA, CDR2 SQIVND (reference sequence). Between the trimmed V and J ends, which lost 5 bases and 7 bases, there was a span of 8 bases. This CDR3 spans 11 amino acids. CDR3 in DNA: TGTGCCAGTAGTTTACAGCGTGAAGCTTTCTTT. This translates into CASSLQREAFF.

The J gene is TRBJ2-1, the V gene TRBV30; 9 bases fit TRBD2. J was trimmed by 3 bases and V by 3 bases; bases with no gene match: 12. Germline values: CDR1 GTSNPN, CDR2 SVGIG (reference sequence). This CDR3 is 17 amino acids long. CDR3 nucleotide sequence: TGTGCCTGGAGCGCGCTTAGCGGGAGAGGGGTCTACAATGAGCAGTTCTTC. Protein sequence: CAWSALSGRGVYNEQFF. The variable domain in full, with the rest retrieved from reference TRBV30 and TRBJ2-1, is SQTIHQWPATLVQPVGSPLSLECTVEGTSNPNLYWYRQAAGRGLQLLFYSVGIGQISSEVPQNLSASRPQDRQFILSSKKLLLSDSGFYLCAWSALSGRGVYNEQFFGPGTRLTVL.

This clone turned up a few times. The rearrangement joins TRBV30 to TRBJ2-5, with D tentatively TRBD1 (6 bases). There are 15 residues in the CDR3. Germline V gives CDR1 GTSNPN, CDR2 SVGIG (reference sequence). V was shortened by 2 bases and J by 7 bases, with 20 bases between the two germline ends. CDR3 sequence (DNA): TGTGCCTGGAGTCCCTGGACAGTGGGGCGAGGGACCCAGTACTTC. It codes for CAWSPWTVGRGTQYF.

The V gene is TRBV11-2, the J gene TRBJ2-1; weak D call: TRBD2 (6 bases). Trimming left V 2 bases short and J 8 bases short, with 10 bases between. Germline loops: CDR1 SGHAT, CDR2 FQNNGV. CDR3 size: 13 residues. CDR3: CASSLYPGDEQFF. The DNA of the CDR3 is TGTGCCAGCAGCTTATATCCGGGGGATGAGCAGTTCTTC. The whole variable domain, filled in from reference TRBV11-2 and TRBJ2-1, reads EAGVAQSPRYKIIEKRQSVAFWCNPISGHATLYWYQQILGQGPKLLIQFQNNGVVDDSQLPKDRFSAERLKGVDSTLKIQPAKLEDSAVYLCASSLYPGDEQFFGPGTRLTVL.

The V and J genes are TRBV9 and TRBJ2-5; TRBD1 matches 8 bases. The CDR3 covers 17 residues. Unmatched junction bases numbered 14, after V lost 4 bases and J lost 3 bases. Germline V gene data show CDR1 as SGDLS and CDR2 as YYNGEE. Written as DNA, the CDR3 is TGTGCCAGCAGCCCCCACATTTCCGGGACAGGAGAAGAGACCCAGTACTTC. It specifies CASSPHISGTGEETQYF. The full variable domain, rest sourced from reference TRBV9 and TRBJ2-5, is DSGVTQTPKHLITATGQRVTLRCSPRSGDLSVYWYQQSLDQGLQFLIQYYNGEERAKGNILERFSAQQFPDLHSELNLSSLELGDSALYFCASSPHISGTGEETQYFGPGTRLLVL.

The chain links TRBV27 to TRBJ2-1; tentative D call: TRBD1 (6 bases). The CDR3 runs to 15 residues. CDR1 is MNHEY, CDR2 SMNVEV, per germline (reference sequence). The ends were cut back, 5 bases at V and 6 bases at J, with 17 bases in the middle. The CDR3, as DNA: TGTGCCAGCAGTGACCTACAGGGTGTGGGCAATGAGCAGTTCTTC. Its translation: CASSDLQGVGNEQFF.